This is a list of T cell receptor beta chains from one sample in a study of OX40 agonist ivuxolimab in advanced cancers. Data came from immunoSEQ multiplex PCR; TCRdb stores just in-frame clones and leaves some out. The sample contains about 88,000 clones, around 83% of which appear only once. Sequenced material: CD4+ or CD8+ T cells sorted from blood, taken in a trial of the OX40 agonist ivuxolimab. All receptors come from an adult with an advanced solid tumor such as melanoma, head and neck, liver or kidney cancer. CDR3s include the opening cysteine and the closing phenylalanine or tryptophan. A D gene is named only where the DNA matches it firmly. The size field is filled for only some rows; it gives once, few, many or a size class.

D gene	V gene	J gene	clone size	CDR3 protein	CDR3 DNA
.	TRBV18	TRBJ2-3	.	CASSPPSAGRTDTQYF	TGTGCCAGCTCACCACCGTCGGCGGGAAGGACAGATACGCAGTATTTT
.	TRBV19	TRBJ2-2	few	CASSRGAYTGELFF	TGTGCCAGTAGCAGGGGGGCCTACACCGGGGAGCTGTTTTTT
.	TRBV19	TRBJ1-5	.	CASRPGTFSNQPQHF	TGTGCCAGTAGACCCGGGACTTTTAGCAATCAGCCCCAGCATTTT
.	TRBV5-1	TRBJ2-3	once	CASSTYGDTQYF	TGCGCCAGCAGCACGTACGGGGATACGCAGTATTTT
TRBD1	TRBV6-1	TRBJ1-2	.	CASSRRGHYGYTF	TGTGCCAGCAGTCGCAGGGGGCACTATGGCTACACCTTC
TRBD1	TRBV2	TRBJ1-4	.	CASINLPGQGNATNEKLFF	TGTGCCAGCATTAACCTCCCGGGACAGGGAAATGCAACTAATGAAAAACTGTTTTTT
.	TRBV7-9	TRBJ1-2	.	CASSLGGGGYGYTF	TGTGCCAGCAGCTTAGGAGGAGGGGGCTATGGCTACACCTTC
TRBD1	TRBV28	TRBJ1-4	.	CASSTRQGLNEKLFF	TGTGCCAGCAGTACCCGACAGGGCCTTAATGAAAAACTGTTTTTT
.	TRBV4-2	TRBJ2-2	.	CASSPLTGGRGTGELFF	TGTGCCAGCAGCCCCTTGACGGGGGGCCGCGGCACCGGGGAGCTGTTTTTT
TRBD2	TRBV9	TRBJ2-7	.	CASSPGLAAGEQYF	TGTGCCAGCAGCCCAGGACTAGCGGCTGGCGAGCAGTACTTC
.	TRBV18	TRBJ2-7	.	CASSPGRAHEQYF	TGTGCCAGCTCACCAGGGAGAGCCCACGAGCAGTACTTC
.	TRBV5-6	TRBJ1-2	.	CASSLGGRGYGYTF	TGTGCCAGCAGCTTGGGGGGGCGCGGCTATGGCTACACCTTC
.	TRBV25-1	TRBJ1-6	.	CASAETNSPLHF	TGTGCCAGCGCGGAAACGAATTCACCCCTCCACTTT
.	TRBV20-1	TRBJ2-1	once	CSAKLGALEFF	TGCAGTGCTAAATTAGGGGCCCTAGAGTTCTTC
.	TRBV7-6	TRBJ1-3	.	CASSLSSGNTIYF	TGTGCCAGCAGCTTGAGCTCTGGAAACACCATATATTTT
.	TRBV4-3	TRBJ1-1	.	CASSHRASEDTEAFF	TGCGCCAGCAGCCATAGGGCCTCCGAGGACACTGAAGCTTTCTTT
TRBD1	TRBV7-9	TRBJ1-1	.	CASSLDFMQGDTEAFF	TGTGCCAGCAGCTTAGATTTTATGCAGGGGGACACTGAAGCTTTCTTT
.	TRBV20-1	TRBJ1-5	.	CSAPETDTQHF	TGCAGTGCTCCGGAAACGGACACCCAGCATTTT
.	TRBV10-1	TRBJ1-1	.	CASRGPNAEAFF	TGCGCCAGCAGAGGACCCAACGCTGAAGCTTTCTTT
.	TRBV5-1	TRBJ2-7	.	CASSLGWAEQYF	TGCGCCAGCAGCTTGGGGTGGGCGGAGCAGTACTTC
.	TRBV27	TRBJ1-1	.	CASTPSASGEAFF	TGTGCCAGCACCCCCTCGGCCTCCGGTGAAGCTTTCTTT
.	TRBV9	TRBJ2-5	.	CASSRGHIQETQYF	TGTGCCAGCAGCCGGGGGCATATACAAGAGACCCAGTACTTC
TRBD2	TRBV9	TRBJ2-1	.	CASSARLASYNEQFF	TGTGCCAGCAGCGCCCGACTAGCCTCCTACAATGAGCAGTTCTTC
TRBD2	TRBV4-2	TRBJ2-1	once	CASSQLAGGLTYNEQFF	TGTGCCAGCAGCCAACTAGCGGGGGGGCTTACCTACAATGAGCAGTTCTTC
.	TRBV10-1	TRBJ1-1	.	CASTIAGKGMNTEAFF	TGCGCCAGCACCATAGCTGGGAAGGGGATGAACACTGAAGCTTTCTTT
.	TRBV15	TRBJ1-1	.	CATSPGQRVAFF	TGTGCCACCAGCCCGGGGCAGAGGGTAGCTTTCTTT
TRBD2	TRBV9	TRBJ2-3	.	CASSPRERETQYF	TGTGCCAGCAGCCCAAGGGAGCGGGAGACGCAGTATTTT
TRBD2	TRBV10-3	TRBJ2-3	.	CAISSSGGRQDTQYF	TGTGCCATCAGCTCTAGCGGGGGGCGGCAGGATACGCAGTATTTT
TRBD1	TRBV5-4	TRBJ1-1	.	CASSDRTGRLNTEAFF	TGTGCCAGCAGCGATCGGACAGGGCGGTTGAACACTGAAGCTTTCTTT
TRBD2	TRBV28	TRBJ2-7	.	CASSLAGGFSYEQYF	TGTGCCAGCAGTTTAGCGGGAGGTTTCTCCTACGAGCAGTACTTC
TRBD1	TRBV10-2	TRBJ2-7	few	CASSESHRGVDEQYF	TGCGCCAGCAGTGAGTCCCACAGGGGGGTCGACGAGCAGTACTTC
.	TRBV10-1	TRBJ1-1	.	CASRARDVEAFF	TGCGCCAGCAGAGCTCGGGACGTTGAAGCTTTCTTT
TRBD2	TRBV29-1	TRBJ2-5	.	CSGGGQETQYF	TGCAGCGGGGGGGGCCAAGAGACCCAGTACTTC
TRBD1	TRBV6-1	TRBJ1-2	.	CASSEGTGGPYGYTF	TGTGCCAGCAGTGAAGGGACAGGGGGCCCCTATGGCTACACCTTC
.	TRBV11-3	TRBJ2-2	.	CASSLSGGYTGELFF	TGTGCCAGCAGCTTATCCGGGGGCTACACCGGGGAGCTGTTTTTT
.	TRBV5-1	TRBJ1-1	.	CASSPEGGSRREAFF	TGCGCCAGCAGCCCCGAGGGTGGGTCGCGCCGTGAAGCTTTCTTT
.	TRBV5-1	TRBJ1-2	.	CASSLVGGDSYGYTF	TGCGCCAGCAGCTTGGTAGGAGGGGATAGCTATGGCTACACCTTC
.	TRBV6-6	TRBJ1-5	.	CASSVADQPQHF	TGTGCCAGCAGCGTTGCCGATCAGCCCCAGCATTTT
TRBD1	TRBV7-3	TRBJ1-2	.	CASSLTAQQGNYGYTF	TGTGCCAGCAGCTTAACGGCGCAACAGGGGAACTATGGCTACACCTTC
.	TRBV28	TRBJ2-7	.	CASSRMYEQYF	TGTGCCAGCAGTCGGATGTACGAGCAGTACTTC
.	TRBV28	TRBJ1-2	.	CASITTGATYGYTF	TGTGCCAGCATAACCACAGGCGCTACCTATGGCTACACCTTC
TRBD1	TRBV20-1	TRBJ2-7	.	CTGQGLYEQYF	TGCACGGGACAGGGTCTCTACGAGCAGTACTTC
TRBD1	TRBV4-1	TRBJ1-5	.	CASSQDWLTGGQPQPQHF	TGCGCCAGCAGCCAAGATTGGTTAACAGGGGGACAGCCTCAGCCCCAGCATTTT
.	TRBV6-4	TRBJ2-1	.	CASTRNEQFF	TGTGCCAGCACTAGGAATGAGCAGTTCTTC
.	TRBV10-3	TRBJ1-1	.	CAISESRYTEAFF	TGTGCCATCAGTGAGTCCCGTTACACTGAAGCTTTCTTT
TRBD1	TRBV30	TRBJ2-7	few	CAWSVGTGIVYEQYF	TGTGCCTGGAGTGTAGGGACAGGGATTGTGTACGAGCAGTACTTC
.	TRBV6-5	TRBJ1-1	.	CASSSPAGGRTEAFF	TGTGCCAGCAGTTCCCCCGCGGGAGGGCGAACTGAAGCTTTCTTT
.	TRBV5-4	TRBJ2-3	.	CASSLGGAGSTDTQYF	TGTGCCAGCAGCTTGGGAGGGGCGGGTAGCACAGATACGCAGTATTTT
TRBD1	TRBV27	TRBJ2-3	.	CASTQERTGFTDTQYF	TGTGCCAGCACCCAGGAGAGGACAGGATTCACAGATACGCAGTATTTT
.	TRBV6-5	TRBJ2-7	.	CASRPYRDSYEQYF	TGTGCCAGCAGACCTTACAGGGACTCCTACGAGCAGTACTTC
TRBD1	TRBV19	TRBJ1-4	.	CASSQTGGYEKLFF	TGTGCCAGTAGCCAGACAGGGGGCTATGAAAAACTGTTTTTT
.	TRBV9	TRBJ1-2	.	CASSVDAGQQRSTSYYGYTF	TGTGCCAGCAGCGTAGACGCCGGACAGCAAAGATCGACCTCCTACTATGGCTACACCTTC
.	TRBV27	TRBJ1-5	.	CASRPLGLGEQPQHF	TGTGCCAGCAGGCCATTGGGGTTGGGGGAACAGCCCCAGCATTTT
.	TRBV28	TRBJ1-3	.	CATYGSSSGNTIYF	TGTGCCACCTATGGATCCAGCTCTGGAAACACCATATATTTT
TRBD2	TRBV4-3	TRBJ2-1	once	CASSRLGAGAYNEQFF	TGCGCCAGCAGCCGCCTCGGAGCGGGAGCGTACAATGAGCAGTTCTTC
.	TRBV27	TRBJ1-2	.	CASSLQEGYGYTF	TGTGCCAGCAGTTTACAGGAGGGCTATGGCTACACCTTC
.	TRBV19	TRBJ2-3	.	CASSRAGPSTDTQYF	TGTGCCAGTAGTCGTGCGGGGCCTAGCACAGATACGCAGTATTTT